One sample yielded the 30 T cell receptor beta chains listed below, sequenced in a study of OX40 agonist ivuxolimab in advanced cancers. TCRdb keeps only in-frame clones here, not all; method: immunoSEQ multiplex PCR. The sample has more than 50,000 clones; more than 85% are singletons. The sequences come from CD4+ or CD8+ T cells sorted from blood, collected in a trial of the OX40 agonist ivuxolimab. The origin of the receptors is an adult with an advanced solid tumor such as melanoma, head and neck, liver or kidney cancer.

The V gene is TRBV28, the J gene TRBJ2-5, with no clear D. The J call may be incorrect, as the DNA end agrees better with TRBJ2-7. The CDR3 is 11 residues long. The germline V gene has CDR1 MDHEN and CDR2 SYDVKM. The chain's CDR3 is CASSLTYEQYF. The CDR3 DNA reads as TGTGCCAGCAGTTTGACCTACGAGCAGTACTTC.

The V and J genes are TRBV28 and TRBJ2-7, with D tentatively TRBD1 (6 bases). The germline CDR1 and CDR2 sequences are MDHEN and SYDVKM. Trimming took 4 bases from V and 3 from J, leaving 19 bases between them. The CDR3 length is 16 residues. CDR3 in amino acids: CASSSGIGRGGYEQYF. As DNA, the CDR3 is TGTGCCAGCAGTTCAGGCATTGGCAGGGGTGGCTACGAGCAGTACTTC.

V gene TRBV6-5 combines with J gene TRBJ1-5; the D gene is possibly TRBD1 (5 bases). The V end was cut by 2 bases, the J end by 6 bases, with 11 bases between. The CDR3 is made up of 14 amino acids. CDR1 MNHEY and CDR2 SVGAGI come from the germline V gene. CDR3 sequence (DNA): TGTGCCAGCAGTTACAGGGGAGGCACTCAGCCCCAGCATTTT. Protein product: CASSYRGGTQPQHF.

A note on this clone: Other DNA sequences in this specimen translate into the identical CDR3. The gene calls are TRBV2 and TRBJ1-5, with 7 bases matching TRBD1. The CDR3 extends over 15 amino acids. V dropped 6 bases and J dropped 5; count of bases not matched to a gene: 10. CDR1 and CDR2 (germline): SNHLY, FYNNEI. In nucleotides, the CDR3 is TGTGCCAGCAGAGATCCGAGGGGGCGTGATCAGCCCCAGCATTTT. Protein: CASRDPRGRDQPQHF. The variable domain in full, with the rest retrieved from reference TRBV2 and TRBJ1-5, is EPEVTQTPSHQVTQMGQEVILRCVPISNHLYFYWYRQILGQKVEFLVSFYNNEISEKSEIFDDQFSVERPDGSNFTLKIRSTKLEDSAMYFCASRDPRGRDQPQHFGDGTRLSIL.

The table lists this clone with a count of one. The chain has TRBV2 and TRBJ2-2, with D possibly TRBD1 on 6 matching bases. Germline CDR1 SNHLY, CDR2 FYNNEI. Trimming took 3 bases from V and 7 from J, leaving 12 bases between them. CDR3 length: 14 amino acids. CDR3 sequence: CASSERQGFGELFF. CDR3 in DNA: TGTGCCAGCAGTGAGCGGCAGGGGTTCGGGGAGCTGTTTTTT. Full variable domain (outside the CDR3, taken from reference TRBV2 and TRBJ2-2): EPEVTQTPSHQVTQMGQEVILRCVPISNHLYFYWYRQILGQKVEFLVSFYNNEISEKSEIFDDQFSVERPDGSNFTLKIRSTKLEDSAMYFCASSERQGFGELFFGEGSRLTVL.

The gene calls are TRBV6-1 and TRBJ2-7; TRBD2 is a possible D gene (6 bases). Germline V gene data show CDR1 as MNHNS and CDR2 as SASEGT. Trimming shortened V by 3 bases and J by 3 bases, and 9 bases separated the two germline ends. This CDR3 has 13 amino acids. The CDR3 sequence is CASSDGLSYEQYF. The CDR3 DNA follows: TGTGCCAGCAGTGATGGACTAAGCTACGAGCAGTACTTC.

This clone has a handful of counts. This sequence joins TRBV2 and TRBJ2-7; 8 positions match TRBD1. The ends lost 2 bases at V and 2 bases at J; junction bases unmatched: 8. Germline V CDR1 and CDR2: SNHLY, FYNNEI. The CDR3 contains 16 residues. The CDR3 DNA is TGTGCCAGCAGTGAATGGCTGGCAGGGGGCCCCTACGAGCAGTACTTC. Translation: CASSEWLAGGPYEQYF. Based on the CDR3 plus reference TRBV2 and TRBJ2-7, the full variable domain is EPEVTQTPSHQVTQMGQEVILRCVPISNHLYFYWYRQILGQKVEFLVSFYNNEISEKSEIFDDQFSVERPDGSNFTLKIRSTKLEDSAMYFCASSEWLAGGPYEQYFGPGTRLTVT.

V and J are TRBV5-6 and TRBJ2-7; 7 bases line up with TRBD1. Trimming at V came to 3 bases and at J to 2 bases, leaving 14 bases not matched to a gene. The CDR3 contains 17 residues. Germline V gene lookup returns CDR1 SGHDT and CDR2 YYEEEE. The CDR3, as DNA: TGTGCCAGCAGCTCAAGGATTCGACAGGGTTTCCCCTACGAGCAGTACTTC. Its protein product is CASSSRIRQGFPYEQYF.

The V and J genes are TRBV5-4 and TRBJ2-3; weak D call: TRBD2 (5 bases). Trimming shortened V by 4 bases and J by 5 bases, and 11 bases separated the two germline ends. Germline CDR1 and CDR2: SGHNT and YYREEE (reference sequence). The CDR3 length is 13 residues. CDR3 coding DNA: TGTGCCAGCAGCCCCCCTCGGGGAGATACGCAGTATTTT. Its protein product is CASSPPRGDTQYF.

The rearrangement joins TRBV21-1 to TRBJ2-7; the table names TRBD1, a call not compared with the DNA. TRBV21-1 counts as a pseudogene. This CDR3 is built from 17 residues. The CDR3 protein is CASSSLRGRVLPYEQYF. As DNA, the CDR3 is TGTGCCAGCAGCAGTCTAAGGGGGCGGGTTTTACCCTACGAGCAGTACTTC.

The CDR3 DNA reads as TGTGCCAGCAGCTTAGGAAGACAAGAGACCCAGTACTTC. It yields the protein CASSLGRQETQYF. The chain recombines TRBV7-9 with TRBJ2-5; D gene unclear. V was trimmed by 1 base and J by 2 bases, leaving 5 bases between them. The CDR3 extends over 13 amino acids. Germline V gene lookup returns CDR1 SEHNR and CDR2 FQNEAQ (reference sequence).

J is TRBJ2-3 and V is TRBV6-1, with 8 bases fitting TRBD1. This CDR3 is 16 amino acids long. Germline V gives CDR1 MNHNS, CDR2 SASEGT. The junction had 13 bases not matched to a gene; V was cut back by 3 bases and J by 8 bases. CDR3 in amino acids: CASSDQGADYFGTQYF. CDR3 sequence (DNA): TGTGCCAGCAGTGACCAGGGGGCTGACTATTTTGGTACGCAGTATTTT.

The V gene is TRBV12-5, the J gene TRBJ1-1; D perhaps matches TRBD1 (5 bases). This CDR3 spans 13 amino acids. The germline gives CDR1 LGHNT, CDR2 FRNRAP. Trimming shortened V by 4 bases and J by 9 bases, and 15 bases separated the two germline ends. The CDR3 DNA reads TGTGCTAGTGGTTCCCCATGGGACGGGCAAGCTTTCTTT. Its translation: CASGSPWDGQAFF.

The chain has TRBV5-1 and TRBJ2-5; the match to TRBD1 covers 9 bases. Germline CDR1 reads SGHRS; CDR2 reads YFSETQ. The CDR3 spans 14 residues. V lost 4 bases to trimming and J lost 2 bases; unmatched junction nucleotides: 3. The CDR3 protein is CASSPGTGQETQYF. CDR3 nucleotides: TGCGCCAGCAGCCCCGGGACAGGGCAAGAGACCCAGTACTTC.

CDR3 sequence (DNA): TGCGCCAGCAGCCATGATTTACGGGCCAGTCTTTCGGGCGAGCAGTACTTC. This sequence encodes CASSHDLRASLSGEQYF. The chain has TRBV5-1 and TRBJ2-7; D gene unclear. V lost 4 bases and J 6 bases, leaving 26 bases between the germline ends. The CDR3 consists of 17 residues. Per germline, CDR1 SGHRS and CDR2 YFSETQ.

The CDR3 reads CASSQDRAGGEQFF. The CDR3 coding sequence is TGCGCCAGCAGCCAAGATAGGGCAGGGGGTGAGCAGTTCTTC. The gene calls are TRBV4-1 and TRBJ2-1; TRBD1 matches at 7 bases. Germline V gene sequence: CDR1 MGHRA, CDR2 YSYEKL. V shed 0 bases, J shed 9 bases, and the junction held 5 bases outside the gene matches. CDR3 length: 14 amino acids.

The rearrangement joins TRBV28 to TRBJ2-1; 7 bases match TRBD1. V was clipped by 3 bases and J by 7 bases; unmatched bases: 3. This CDR3 is built from 13 residues. Germline V gene data show CDR1 as MDHEN and CDR2 as SYDVKM. Here the CDR3 DNA reads TGTGCCAGCAGTTTGGGACAGATGAATGAGCAGTTCTTC. This translates into CASSLGQMNEQFF.

The chain couples TRBV2 to TRBJ2-3, with D uncertain. Germline CDR1 and CDR2: SNHLY and FYNNEI. The length of the CDR3 is 13 residues. Trimming removed 9 bases at V and 5 bases at J, with 15 bases between. This CDR3 is CASLTSRLDTQYF. The CDR3 DNA follows: TGTGCCAGTCTTACATCTCGCCTAGATACGCAGTATTTT.

The chain recombines TRBV29-1 with TRBJ2-2, with TRBD1 identical over 8 bases. The CDR3 is made up of 12 amino acids. The germline CDR1 and CDR2 sequences are SQVTM and ANQGSEA. With 7 bases clipped from V and 5 bases from J, the junction kept 3 bases outside the gene matches. In nucleotides, the CDR3 is TGCAGCGCCGGACAGGGTACCGGGGAGCTGTTTTTT. Translating it yields CSAGQGTGELFF.

This clone was seen only once. V and J are TRBV7-9 and TRBJ1-1, with a weak D call TRBD1 (6 bases). Germline assignment: CDR1 SEHNR and CDR2 FQNEAQ (reference sequence). The CDR3 has 18 amino acids. The V end lost 6 bases, the J end lost 4 bases, and 27 bases lay between the germline ends. The chain's CDR3 is CASSNPGHKGSLVTEAFF. The CDR3 nucleotides read TGTGCCAGCAGTAACCCGGGACACAAGGGGAGTTTGGTCACTGAAGCTTTCTTT.

The count of this clone is one. The gene calls are TRBV7-9 and TRBJ2-3; TRBD2 aligns across 7 bases. V gave up 4 bases and J gave up 7 bases; unmatched junction bases: 8. CDR1 and CDR2 from the germline V gene are SEHNR and FQNEAQ (reference sequence). The CDR3 extends over 14 amino acids. The CDR3 sequence: CASSSLRGSNTQYF. The DNA for the CDR3 is TGTGCCAGCAGCTCTCTGCGGGGGTCAAATACGCAGTATTTT. The complete variable domain, with remaining parts taken from reference TRBV7-9 and TRBJ2-3, reads DTGVSQNPRHKITKRGQNVTFRCDPISEHNRLYWYRQTLGQGPEFLTYFQNEAQLEKSRLLSDRFSAERPKGSFSTLEIQRTEQGDSAMYLCASSSLRGSNTQYFGPGTRLTVL.

V usage is TRBV27 and J usage is TRBJ2-7, with D possibly TRBD2 on 7 matching bases. V shed 8 bases and J shed 1 base, with 15 bases lying between them. The germline CDR1 and CDR2 sequences are MNHEY and SMNVEV (reference sequence). The CDR3 spans 14 residues. This CDR3 is CASRRGGISYEQYF. CDR3 bases: TGTGCCAGCCGGAGGGGGGGAATTTCCTACGAGCAGTACTTC.

The chain links TRBV7-2 to TRBJ2-4; D unresolved. The V end was cut by 2 bases, the J end by 0 bases, with 11 bases between. The CDR3 runs to 16 residues. Germline loops: CDR1 SGHTA, CDR2 FQGNSA. In DNA form, the CDR3 reads TGTGCCAGCAGCTTATCTCAGCGACTAGCCAAAAACATTCAGTACTTC. As protein: CASSLSQRLAKNIQYF. Full variable domain (rest looked up from reference TRBV7-2 and TRBJ2-4): GAGVSQSPSNKVTEKGKDVELRCDPISGHTALYWYRQSLGQGLEFLIYFQGNSAPDKSGLPSDRFSAERTGGSVSTLTIQRTQQEDSAVYLCASSLSQRLAKNIQYFGAGTRLSVL.

The CDR3 DNA is TGTGCCAGTAGCGAAACGTATAGCAATCAGCCCCAGCATTTT. It is translated as CASSETYSNQPQHF. The chain couples TRBV6-1 to TRBJ1-5, with D unresolved. CDR3 length: 14 amino acids. V was pared by 9 bases and J by 0 bases, with 12 bases between. Germline V CDR1 and CDR2: MNHNS, SASEGT.

The CDR3 loop reads CASSPPTFSYEQYF. The CDR3 nucleotides read TGTGCCAGCTCACCTCCAACCTTCTCCTACGAGCAGTACTTC. The chain combines TRBV18 with TRBJ2-7; no reliable D call. Per germline, CDR1 KGHSH and CDR2 LQKENI. Trimming cost V 3 bases and J 0 bases, with 9 bases left between them. The CDR3 totals 14 residues.

DNA for the CDR3: TGTGCTAGTGGGGCGACAGGGCACACCGGGGAGCTGTTTTTT. Amino acid sequence: CASGATGHTGELFF. The chain is built from TRBV12-5 and TRBJ2-2; 7 nucleotides match TRBD1. Germline V gene sequence: CDR1 LGHNT, CDR2 FRNRAP. This CDR3 is 14 amino acids long. V was pared by 6 bases and J by 3 bases, with 4 bases of the junction left unmatched.

This chain connects TRBV11-2 to TRBJ1-6; tentatively, D is TRBD1 (6 bases). The CDR3 is 15 amino acids. Trimming took off 4 bases at V and 10 bases at J, with 17 bases between the two ends. Germline CDR1 is SGHAT and CDR2 is FQNNGV. The CDR3 DNA follows: TGTGCCAGCAGCTCGGGGGCTGGAACCGGATCACCCCTCCACTTT. Translated, it gives CASSSGAGTGSPLHF.

In the case of this clone: The same CDR3 can be traced to other DNA sequences in this sample. The chain carries TRBV27 and TRBJ1-2; no firm D call. The CDR3 spans 14 residues. Trimming stripped 3 bases from V and 6 bases from J, with 14 bases between. Germline V gene sequence: CDR1 MNHEY, CDR2 SMNVEV (reference sequence). As DNA, the CDR3 is TGTGCCAGCAGTTTCCACCCGGGGAGGGATGGCTACACCTTC. This codes for CASSFHPGRDGYTF.

This chain connects TRBV5-4 to TRBJ1-3; the D is unclear. The length of the CDR3 is 16 residues. Germline CDR1 reads SGHNT; CDR2 reads YYREEE (reference sequence). V dropped 4 bases and J dropped 3 bases, with 17 bases sitting between them. CDR3 DNA: TGTGCCAGCAGCCTGGAGGCCGGGCGACGTGGAAACACCATATATTTT. Translation gives CASSLEAGRRGNTIYF.

The genes are TRBV5-1 and TRBJ1-1; 8 nucleotides line up with TRBD1. Unmatched junction bases numbered 6, after V lost 0 bases and J lost 5 bases. CDR3 size: 15 residues. CDR1 and CDR2 (germline): SGHRS, YFSETQ. The CDR3 loop reads CASSLGTGSGTEAFF. In DNA form, the CDR3 reads TGCGCCAGCAGCTTGGGGACAGGGTCTGGGACTGAAGCTTTCTTT. The complete variable domain, with remaining parts taken from reference TRBV5-1 and TRBJ1-1, reads KAGVTQTPRYLIKTRGQQVTLSCSPISGHRSVSWYQQTPGQGLQFLFEYFSETQRNKGNFPGRFSGRQFSNSRSEMNVSTLELGDSALYLCASSLGTGSGTEAFFGQGTRLTVV.